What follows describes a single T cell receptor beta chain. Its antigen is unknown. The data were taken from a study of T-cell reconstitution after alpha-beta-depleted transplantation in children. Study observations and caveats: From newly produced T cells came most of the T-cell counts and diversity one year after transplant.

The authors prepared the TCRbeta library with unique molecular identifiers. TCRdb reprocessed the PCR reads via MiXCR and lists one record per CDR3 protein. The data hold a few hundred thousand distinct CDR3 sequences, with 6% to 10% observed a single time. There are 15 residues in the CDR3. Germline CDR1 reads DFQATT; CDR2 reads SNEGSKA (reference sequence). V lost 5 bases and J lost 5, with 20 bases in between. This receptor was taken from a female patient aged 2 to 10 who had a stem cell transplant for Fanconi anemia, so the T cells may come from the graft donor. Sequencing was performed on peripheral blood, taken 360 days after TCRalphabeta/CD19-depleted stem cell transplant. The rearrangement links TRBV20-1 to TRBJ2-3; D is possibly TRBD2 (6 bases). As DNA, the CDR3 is TGCAGTGCTCTCCTTGCGGGGTCATCACGAGATACGCAGTATTTT. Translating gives CSALLAGSSRDTQYF.